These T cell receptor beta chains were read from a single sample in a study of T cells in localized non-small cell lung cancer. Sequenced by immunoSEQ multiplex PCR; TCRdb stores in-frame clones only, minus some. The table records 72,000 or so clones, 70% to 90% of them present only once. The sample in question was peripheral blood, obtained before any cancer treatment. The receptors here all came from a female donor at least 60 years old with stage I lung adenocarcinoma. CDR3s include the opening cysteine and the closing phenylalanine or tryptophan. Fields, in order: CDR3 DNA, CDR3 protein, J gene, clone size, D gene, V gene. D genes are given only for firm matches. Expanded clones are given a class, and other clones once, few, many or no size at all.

CDR3 DNA: TGTGCCAGCTCACCAACGGGCAGGGGAGAAGCTTTCTTT; CDR3 protein: CASSPTGRGEAFF; J gene: TRBJ1-1; clone size: -; D gene: -; V gene: TRBV18
CDR3 DNA: TGTGCCATCAGTGGGACGGTCACCTACGAGCAGTACTTC; CDR3 protein: CAISGTVTYEQYF; J gene: TRBJ2-7; clone size: -; D gene: -; V gene: TRBV10-3
CDR3 DNA: TGCGCCAGCAGTGACATTGGGACTAGCGGATCCTACGAGCAGTACTTC; CDR3 protein: CASSDIGTSGSYEQYF; J gene: TRBJ2-7; clone size: -; D gene: TRBD2; V gene: TRBV10-1
CDR3 DNA: TGTGCCAGCAGCAAGACAGTCTACGAGCAGTACTTC; CDR3 protein: CASSKTVYEQYF; J gene: TRBJ2-7; clone size: few; D gene: -; V gene: TRBV7-8
CDR3 DNA: TGTGCCAGCAGTGAAGTGGGGGGCTCTGGAAACACCATATATTTT; CDR3 protein: CASSEVGGSGNTIYF; J gene: TRBJ1-3; clone size: -; D gene: -; V gene: TRBV25-1
CDR3 DNA: TGTGCCAGCAGCGTATCAGGGATAACTGAAGCTTTCTTT; CDR3 protein: CASSVSGITEAFF; J gene: TRBJ1-1; clone size: once; D gene: -; V gene: TRBV9
CDR3 DNA: TGTGCCAGCAATCCGGGGGGCAGGCCAGATACGCAGTATTTT; CDR3 protein: CASNPGGRPDTQYF; J gene: TRBJ2-3; clone size: once; D gene: -; V gene: TRBV6-5
CDR3 DNA: TGTGCAAGTCGCTTAGTATCCCCGGGACAAAGTAAGGGCTACACCTTC; CDR3 protein: CASRLVSPGQSKGYTF; J gene: TRBJ1-2; clone size: -; D gene: -; V gene: TRBV12-2
CDR3 DNA: TGTGCCAGCTCGCCGTTGAAGCAGGGGGGTGGCTACACCTTC; CDR3 protein: CASSPLKQGGGYTF; J gene: TRBJ1-2; clone size: -; D gene: TRBD1; V gene: TRBV18
CDR3 DNA: TGTGCCACCAGCAGAGATGCAGCCCCGGCCCGGGCAGATACGCAGTATTTT; CDR3 protein: CATSRDAAPARADTQYF; J gene: TRBJ2-3; clone size: -; D gene: -; V gene: TRBV15
CDR3 DNA: TGTGCCAGCAGTTACCAAACAGCCTCTGGGGCCAACGTCCTGACTTTC; CDR3 protein: CASSYQTASGANVLTF; J gene: TRBJ2-6; clone size: -; D gene: -; V gene: TRBV6-5
CDR3 DNA: TGTGCCATCAGTGGAGGTAACTATGGCTACACCTTC; CDR3 protein: CAISGGNYGYTF; J gene: TRBJ1-2; clone size: -; D gene: -; V gene: TRBV10-3
CDR3 DNA: TGTGCCAGCAGCTTAGTCCAGGGATATGATTCACCCCTCCACTTT; CDR3 protein: CASSLVQGYDSPLHF; J gene: TRBJ1-6; clone size: -; D gene: -; V gene: TRBV7-3
CDR3 DNA: TGTGCCAGCTCTTGGACTAATGAAAAACTGTTTTTT; CDR3 protein: CASSWTNEKLFF; J gene: TRBJ1-4; clone size: once; D gene: -; V gene: TRBV6-6
CDR3 DNA: TGCGCCAGCAGCTTGAGCTCTTCATCAGGAAACACCATATATTTT; CDR3 protein: CASSLSSSSGNTIYF; J gene: TRBJ1-3; clone size: -; D gene: -; V gene: TRBV5-1
CDR3 DNA: TGTGCCAGTAGTACAAGCGGGGGGAGCGCAGATACGCAGTATTTT; CDR3 protein: CASSTSGGSADTQYF; J gene: TRBJ2-3; clone size: once; D gene: TRBD2; V gene: TRBV19
CDR3 DNA: TGTGCCAGCAGCCAAGGCCCCACTGAAGCTTTCTTT; CDR3 protein: CASSQGPTEAFF; J gene: TRBJ1-1; clone size: -; D gene: -; V gene: TRBV14
CDR3 DNA: TGTGCCAGCAGCTTTGGGGAAGTCGGTAGGGACAATGAGCAGTTCTTC; CDR3 protein: CASSFGEVGRDNEQFF; J gene: TRBJ2-1; clone size: -; D gene: -; V gene: TRBV5-6
CDR3 DNA: TGTGCCAGCAGTCCGCTGACAGAGTCGTTCTTT; CDR3 protein: CASSPLTESFF; J gene: TRBJ1-1; clone size: -; D gene: -; V gene: TRBV6-1
CDR3 DNA: TGTGCCAGCAGCTTAAAACAGGGGAGCGGCTACACCTTC; CDR3 protein: CASSLKQGSGYTF; J gene: TRBJ1-2; clone size: -; D gene: TRBD1; V gene: TRBV7-3
CDR3 DNA: TGTGCCTGGAGTGGAACCTATGGCTACACCTTC; CDR3 protein: CAWSGTYGYTF; J gene: TRBJ1-2; clone size: -; D gene: -; V gene: TRBV30
CDR3 DNA: TGTGCCAGCAGCTTAGGACCCCAGGGGGCGCTGGACGAAGCTTTCTTT; CDR3 protein: CASSLGPQGALDEAFF; J gene: TRBJ1-1; clone size: -; D gene: TRBD1; V gene: TRBV5-6
CDR3 DNA: TGTGCCAGCACGCCACTGGGGCAGGGCACAGATACGCAGTATTTT; CDR3 protein: CASTPLGQGTDTQYF; J gene: TRBJ2-3; clone size: -; D gene: -; V gene: TRBV9
CDR3 DNA: TGTGCCAGCAGCTTAGAAAGGGGGCCCCAGCATTTT; CDR3 protein: CASSLERGPQHF; J gene: TRBJ1-5; clone size: -; D gene: -; V gene: TRBV7-2
CDR3 DNA: TGTGCCAGCAGCGGGGGGACTAGCTCCTACGAGCAGTACTTC; CDR3 protein: CASSGGTSSYEQYF; J gene: TRBJ2-7; clone size: -; D gene: TRBD2; V gene: TRBV5-4
CDR3 DNA: TGTGCCAGTAGTATGGGGGACAGGGACGGCTACACCTTC; CDR3 protein: CASSMGDRDGYTF; J gene: TRBJ1-2; clone size: once; D gene: TRBD1; V gene: TRBV19
CDR3 DNA: TGCGCCAGCAGCCCCGGGACCTTCGAAAAACTGTTTTTT; CDR3 protein: CASSPGTFEKLFF; J gene: TRBJ1-4; clone size: once; D gene: -; V gene: TRBV5-1
CDR3 DNA: TGTGCCAGCAGCTTAGGGGGGGGCGAATCACCCCTCCACTTT; CDR3 protein: CASSLGGGESPLHF; J gene: TRBJ1-6; clone size: -; D gene: -; V gene: TRBV7-9
CDR3 DNA: TGTGCCAGCTCATCTGCGGGTAGCTCCTACGAGCAGTACTTC; CDR3 protein: CASSSAGSSYEQYF; J gene: TRBJ2-7; clone size: -; D gene: -; V gene: TRBV18
CDR3 DNA: TGTGCCAGCAGCCTAAGGGCGGGGGCCACAGATACGCAGTATTTT; CDR3 protein: CASSLRAGATDTQYF; J gene: TRBJ2-3; clone size: -; D gene: -; V gene: TRBV7-9
CDR3 DNA: TGCGCCAGCAGCTTGGGGCCGGAGGCCTCTTCACCCCTCCACTTT; CDR3 protein: CASSLGPEASSPLHF; J gene: TRBJ1-6; clone size: few; D gene: -; V gene: TRBV5-1
CDR3 DNA: TGTGCCAGCAGCCTTTTAGCGCAGAGCTCCTACAATGAGCAGTTCTTC; CDR3 protein: CASSLLAQSSYNEQFF; J gene: TRBJ2-1; clone size: -; D gene: -; V gene: TRBV14
CDR3 DNA: TGTGCCAGCAGCCAGAGGGCCGGGACAGGGGTCCGCTACGAGCAGTACTTC; CDR3 protein: CASSQRAGTGVRYEQYF; J gene: TRBJ2-7; clone size: -; D gene: TRBD1; V gene: TRBV7-6
CDR3 DNA: TGCAGCGTTGGGACGGGGAACACTGAAGCTTTCTTT; CDR3 protein: CSVGTGNTEAFF; J gene: TRBJ1-1; clone size: -; D gene: -; V gene: TRBV29-1
CDR3 DNA: TGTGCCAGCAGTGCGGCAGCGCTGGGCACCGGGGAGCTGTTTTTT; CDR3 protein: CASSAAALGTGELFF; J gene: TRBJ2-2; clone size: -; D gene: -; V gene: TRBV6-1
CDR3 DNA: TGCGCCAGCACTCCGACAGGGGGATACGAGCAGTACTTC; CDR3 protein: CASTPTGGYEQYF; J gene: TRBJ2-7; clone size: -; D gene: TRBD1; V gene: TRBV5-1
CDR3 DNA: TGTGCCAGCAGTGAATATGTGGACTATGGCTACACCTTC; CDR3 protein: CASSEYVDYGYTF; J gene: TRBJ1-2; clone size: -; D gene: -; V gene: TRBV25-1
CDR3 DNA: TGTGCCAGCAGCTTGGGTGGACCGACTGAAGCTTTCTTT; CDR3 protein: CASSLGGPTEAFF; J gene: TRBJ1-1; clone size: -; D gene: -; V gene: TRBV5-6
CDR3 DNA: TGCGCCAGCAGGCAAGGGATTAGCGGCACCACAGATACGCAGTATTTT; CDR3 protein: CASRQGISGTTDTQYF; J gene: TRBJ2-3; clone size: -; D gene: -; V gene: TRBV4-1
CDR3 DNA: TGTGCCAGCAGCTTGGGTCCCCACACAAGGGGGGCGCAGTATTTT; CDR3 protein: CASSLGPHTRGAQYF; J gene: TRBJ2-3; clone size: -; D gene: -; V gene: TRBV5-5
CDR3 DNA: TGTGCCACCGTGGCCAGTGAGGGCGATGAAAAACTGTTTTTT; CDR3 protein: CATVASEGDEKLFF; J gene: TRBJ1-4; clone size: -; D gene: -; V gene: TRBV6-1
CDR3 DNA: TGTGCCAGCAGCTTAGTAGGGACAGGGGGGAAAAGCTATGGCTACACCTTC; CDR3 protein: CASSLVGTGGKSYGYTF; J gene: TRBJ1-2; clone size: -; D gene: TRBD1; V gene: TRBV11-2
CDR3 DNA: TGTGCCAGCAGTTACATGGGCACCTACAATGAGCAGTTCTTC; CDR3 protein: CASSYMGTYNEQFF; J gene: TRBJ2-1; clone size: -; D gene: -; V gene: TRBV6-6
CDR3 DNA: TGTGCCATCAGTGACGTCGGCAATTCAGATGAGCAGTTCTTC; CDR3 protein: CAISDVGNSDEQFF; J gene: TRBJ2-1; clone size: -; D gene: -; V gene: TRBV10-3
CDR3 DNA: TGTGCCAGCAGCTTGGGACAGGGGTTTTACTATGGCTACACCTTC; CDR3 protein: CASSLGQGFYYGYTF; J gene: TRBJ1-2; clone size: -; D gene: TRBD1; V gene: TRBV7-6
CDR3 DNA: TGTGCCAGCCTGGGACTGCGGGGAGACACCATATATTTT; CDR3 protein: CASLGLRGDTIYF; J gene: TRBJ1-3; clone size: -; D gene: -; V gene: TRBV6-1
CDR3 DNA: TGTGCCAGCAGCTTTTCGGGCGATACGCAGTATTTT; CDR3 protein: CASSFSGDTQYF; J gene: TRBJ2-3; clone size: -; D gene: -; V gene: TRBV11-2
CDR3 DNA: TGTGCTAGTGGTTTAGGTAAGGGGCCCGAAGCCTACGAGCAGTACTTC; CDR3 protein: CASGLGKGPEAYEQYF; J gene: TRBJ2-7; clone size: -; D gene: -; V gene: TRBV12-5
CDR3 DNA: TGCGCCAGCAGCTTTGCAGGGCCCGGCTATGGCTACACCTTC; CDR3 protein: CASSFAGPGYGYTF; J gene: TRBJ1-2; clone size: -; D gene: -; V gene: TRBV5-1
CDR3 DNA: TGTGCCAGCGCACGAAAGGGGGACACCGGGGAGCTGTTTTTT; CDR3 protein: CASARKGDTGELFF; J gene: TRBJ2-2; clone size: once; D gene: -; V gene: TRBV2
CDR3 DNA: TGTGCCAGCAGTTTAACAGGGGGCCAAACTGAAGCTTTCTTT; CDR3 protein: CASSLTGGQTEAFF; J gene: TRBJ1-1; clone size: -; D gene: TRBD1; V gene: TRBV6-4
CDR3 DNA: TGTGCCATCAGTGAGGGGACAGGGACCCAAGAGACCCAGTACTTC; CDR3 protein: CAISEGTGTQETQYF; J gene: TRBJ2-5; clone size: -; D gene: TRBD1; V gene: TRBV10-3
CDR3 DNA: TGTGCCACCCGCGAGACTAGCACCTACGAGCAGTACTTC; CDR3 protein: CATRETSTYEQYF; J gene: TRBJ2-7; clone size: -; D gene: TRBD2; V gene: TRBV6-5
CDR3 DNA: TGTGCCAGCACCCTACATAACCGGGAGACCCCAGGTTCTGAAGCTTTCTTT; CDR3 protein: CASTLHNRETPGSEAFF; J gene: TRBJ1-1; clone size: -; D gene: -; V gene: TRBV13
CDR3 DNA: TGTGCCAGTAGTTTACTAGCGGGATTCTTGAACACCGGGGAGCTGTTTTTT; CDR3 protein: CASSLLAGFLNTGELFF; J gene: TRBJ2-2; clone size: -; D gene: TRBD2; V gene: TRBV19
CDR3 DNA: TGTGCCAGCAGTTCCTTCAGGGATCCTTTTGAGCAGTACTTC; CDR3 protein: CASSSFRDPFEQYF; J gene: TRBJ2-7; clone size: -; D gene: -; V gene: TRBV27
CDR3 DNA: TGTGCCAGCAGTGAAACGGGGAACGGGGACTACGAGCAGTACTTC; CDR3 protein: CASSETGNGDYEQYF; J gene: TRBJ2-7; clone size: -; D gene: -; V gene: TRBV6-1
CDR3 DNA: TGTGCCAGCAGCCTGAGTAGCGGGGCATCAGAGACCCAGTACTTC; CDR3 protein: CASSLSSGASETQYF; J gene: TRBJ2-5; clone size: -; D gene: TRBD2; V gene: TRBV7-3
CDR3 DNA: TGCGCCAGCAGCCCAACTAGCGGAATCTACGAGCAGTACTTC; CDR3 protein: CASSPTSGIYEQYF; J gene: TRBJ2-7; clone size: -; D gene: TRBD2; V gene: TRBV10-2
CDR3 DNA: TGTGCCAGCAGCTTAGCCGTCCTATGGGGAGATGGATCCTACAATGAGCAGTTCTTC; CDR3 protein: CASSLAVLWGDGSYNEQFF; J gene: TRBJ2-1; clone size: -; D gene: -; V gene: TRBV7-2